The sequence of this T cell receptor (beta chain) was determined in a study of blood T cell repertoires in COVID-19. On the study more broadly: Material from acute and convalescent COVID-19 was sourced from the United States, Italy and Spain. PBMCs, B-cell-depleted T cells, or T cells provided the cDNA or gDNA that made up the material.

V gave up 3 bases and J gave up 2 bases, with 9 bases separating them. CDR1 and CDR2 from the germline V gene are MDHEN and SYDVKM. This CDR3 contains 14 residues. As handled by the study authors: Using reference gene primer amplification, nucleated cell counts were estimated. The assay was immunoSEQ multiplex PCR, and TCRdb's table has in-frame clones only and misses some. The V and J calls and clone size were taken over from that table, and D and trimming were inferred from the DNA. The table includes approximately 290,000 clones, 89% detected once. The V call is TRBV28, the J call TRBJ2-3, with D unresolved. The material sequenced was peripheral blood. The clonotype originates from a woman in her sixties or seventies with acute or convalescent COVID-19. The CDR3 is CASSLTQTTDTQYF. The CDR3 DNA is TGTGCCAGCAGTTTGACTCAAACCACAGATACGCAGTATTTT.